This TCR beta chain emerged from a study of low-dose radiotherapy and immunotherapy resistance in tumors. Across the study: Treatment consisted of nivolumab 240 mg every two weeks and ipilimumab 1 mg/kg every six weeks, given intravenously to patients. Cyclophosphamide infusions of 200 mg/m2 came every two weeks, one day before radiation-immunotherapy. Daily oral aspirin at 300 mg began on cycle 1 day 1 and lasted four cycles.

The CDR3 is made up of 15 amino acids. Losses at the gene ends were 4 bases for V and 7 bases for J; bases not matched to a gene: 10. Germline V gene sequence: CDR1 SGHAT, CDR2 FQNNGV. Indicated time point: after trial treatment. Treatment here: LDRT plus nivolumab, ipilimumab, low-dose cyclophosphamide and aspirin (RACIN trial). The study gave donors nivolumab, ipilimumab, aspirin, low-dose cyclophosphamide and low-dose radiotherapy. cDNA synthesis used a TRAV/TRBV-specific primer set for both chains. TCR amplification used roughly 20 PCR cycles, a constant-region primer and a V-primer adapter. Using its own MiXCR run on the reads, TCRdb lists one record per CDR3 protein. The sample includes approximately 45,000 distinct CDR3 sequences, 25% to 30% of them seen just once.

The sequence was collected from a male donor with prostate cancer. This chain joins TRBV11-2 and TRBJ2-7; TRBD1 matches at 10 bases. The sample consisted of PBMCs, taken after low-dose radiotherapy plus immunotherapy. CDR3: CASSSGTTGGGEQYF. CDR3 bases: TGTGCCAGCAGCTCTGGAACGACAGGGGGCGGGGAGCAGTACTTC.